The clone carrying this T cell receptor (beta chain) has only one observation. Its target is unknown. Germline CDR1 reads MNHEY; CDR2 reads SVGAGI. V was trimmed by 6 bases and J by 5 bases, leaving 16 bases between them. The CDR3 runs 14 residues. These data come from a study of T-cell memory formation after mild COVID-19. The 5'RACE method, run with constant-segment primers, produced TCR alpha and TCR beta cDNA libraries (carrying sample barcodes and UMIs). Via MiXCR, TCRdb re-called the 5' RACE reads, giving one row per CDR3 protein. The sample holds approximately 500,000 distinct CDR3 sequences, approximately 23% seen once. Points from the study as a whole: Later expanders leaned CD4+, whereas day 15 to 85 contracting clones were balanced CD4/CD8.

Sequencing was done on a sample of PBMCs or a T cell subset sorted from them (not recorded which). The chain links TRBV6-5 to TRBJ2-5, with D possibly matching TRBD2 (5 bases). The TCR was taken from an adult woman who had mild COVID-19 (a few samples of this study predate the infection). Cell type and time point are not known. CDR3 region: CASSKDSARETQYF. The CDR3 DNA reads TGTGCCAGCAGCAAGGACTCCGCGAGGGAGACCCAGTACTTC.